Sequencing of this T cell receptor beta chain was carried out in a study of blood T cells in healthy people across ages. Study in general: About one barcoded beta molecule per two T cells was captured by template switching.

Germline lookup yields CDR1 SQVTM and CDR2 ANQGSEA. The CDR3 totals 15 residues. V lost 8 bases, J lost 0 bases, and 4 bases stayed unmatched. Combining a sample-barcoded 5' primer with a J-beta primer mix, a second PCR ran for about 7 to 11 cycles. TCRdb processed the 5' RACE reads anew with MiXCR; each CDR3 protein has one entry. Among fewer than 650,000 distinct CDR3 sequences listed, about 28% were seen once. Remarks on this clonotype: The antigen is not known.

Overall study results and limits: Investigators treated diversity estimates from one million T cells as underestimates.

The same data also went into a second study, on T cells of mothers and their children. This second study notes: Comparable shaping of TCR recombination output by thymic selection was observed in related and unrelated pairs.

The specimen was blood. The receptor comes from a boy aged 2 to 10 in good health. The chain carries TRBV29-1 and TRBJ2-3; 14 bases align to TRBD2. The CDR3: CSSGLAGGSTDTQYF. As DNA, the CDR3 is TGCAGCTCCGGACTAGCGGGGGGAAGCACAGATACGCAGTATTTT.